Detailed here is one TCR beta chain. This clone was seen a single time. Its antigen is unknown. The record has no base qualities; no much larger clone is one base away. These data originate in a study of T cell changes during pregnancy in multiple sclerosis (dated by TCRdb to about 2019). In terms of the full investigation: Changes in the T cell repertoire over the course of pregnancy were examined in this study in women with multiple sclerosis.

Preparation of the library involved the immunoSEQ multiplex PCR assay. The table was pulled from immuneACCESS by TCRdb, which kept in-frame rearrangements only. Such tables lose some clones; where checked, under half of the loss comes from unresolved V genes, and the rest has no known cause. The sample records about 57,000 clones, 85% to 95% of which are singletons. 3% to 4% of the sample rests with the top ten. As encoded in the germline V gene (reference sequence), CDR1 is LNHNV while CDR2 is YYDKDF. The CDR3 spans 14 residues, from the cysteine through the phenylalanine. Only the CDR3 region is kept as DNA, spanning 42 bases read in frame from base 1. V is clipped by 6 bases and J by 3 bases, and the sequence between their germline boundaries is 15 bases long.

The receptor comes from a female donor in good health, enrolled as a control in a pregnancy study. Recombination linked TRBV15 to TRBJ2-7, with a tentative D gene TRBD2 over 7 matching bases. Source: peripheral blood, taken after pregnancy. The CDR3: CATSFAGALYEQYF. The base sequence is TGTGCCACCAGTTTCGCGGGGGCCCTCTACGAGCAGTACTTC.